A selection of T cell receptor beta chains follows, all from one sample in a study of blood T cell repertoires in COVID-19. Assay: immunoSEQ multiplex PCR; the TCRdb copy retains only in-frame clones and omits some. The sample contains more than 200,000 clones, roughly 84% of which appear only once. The sample taken for sequencing was peripheral blood. The receptors shown here come from a man aged 40-55 years with acute or convalescent COVID-19. Each CDR3 is given with its conserved first and last residue. Each record gives: J gene, clone size, V gene, D gene, CDR3 DNA, CDR3 protein. A D gene is named only where the DNA matches it firmly. Clone size is not always given. Where it is, it says once, few, many or a class for expanded clones.

>TRBJ2-1|-|TRBV6-4|-
TGTGACGACTCTACCGGGAGTACCTACAATGAGCAGTTCTTC
CDDSTGSTYNEQFF
>TRBJ1-4|-|TRBV5-1|TRBD1
TGCGCCAGCAGCTTGGCCGGGACAGACGATGAAAAACTGTTTTTT
CASSLAGTDDEKLFF
>TRBJ1-5|few|TRBV15|-
TGTGCCACCAGCAGAAGTGGGCGGGGCAATCAGCCCCAGCATTTT
CATSRSGRGNQPQHF
>TRBJ2-7|-|TRBV4-3|TRBD2
TGCGCCAGCAGCCTCTCACCGACTAGCCGGACCTACGAGCAGTACTTC
CASSLSPTSRTYEQYF
>TRBJ2-1|-|TRBV2|TRBD1
TGTGCCAGCACGGACAGGGTTGAAGACAATGAGCAGTTCTTC
CASTDRVEDNEQFF
>TRBJ2-3|-|TRBV4-2|-
TGTGCCAGCAGCCAATCAGGGCCCCCGGATACGCAGTATTTT
CASSQSGPPDTQYF
>TRBJ1-4|-|TRBV19|-
TGTGCCAGTAGTATAGATTTCCGGTTAACTGAAAAACTGTTTTTT
CASSIDFRLTEKLFF
>TRBJ2-2|-|TRBV4-2|TRBD2
TGTGCCAGCAGCCGGGGGGAGGGACTGGAAACCGGGGAGCTGTTTTTT
CASSRGEGLETGELFF
>TRBJ2-5|-|TRBV15|-
TGTGCCACCAGCAGGGGCTGGGAGACCCAGTACTTC
CATSRGWETQYF
>TRBJ2-1|-|TRBV7-2|TRBD2
TGTGCCAGCAGCTTTGGGGGGGATGAGCAGTTCTTC
CASSFGGDEQFF
>TRBJ2-3|-|TRBV29-1|TRBD2
TGCAGCGTTGAACCCTTAGCGGGAGCGGGCACAGATACGCAGTATTTT
CSVEPLAGAGTDTQYF
>TRBJ2-7|-|TRBV5-8|-
TGTGCCACACAGGGAGACTCCTACGAGCAGTACTTC
CATQGDSYEQYF
>TRBJ1-2|-|TRBV4-1|TRBD1
TGCGCCAGCAGCCACCTCGGGACAGGGATCACCTATGGCTACACCTTC
CASSHLGTGITYGYTF
>TRBJ2-1|-|TRBV7-9|-
TGTGCCAGCAGCTTAGCGGGAGGTTACAATGAGCAGTTCTTC
CASSLAGGYNEQFF
>TRBJ2-5|-|TRBV19|-
TGTGCCAGTAGTACTGGGGCGCAGGGGACCCAGTACTTC
CASSTGAQGTQYF
>TRBJ2-4|-|TRBV6-2/TRBV6-3|TRBD2
TGTGCCAGCAGTACCCCGGGACTAGCGGGATGGGGCAAAAACATTCAGTACTTC
CASSTPGLAGWGKNIQYF
>TRBJ1-3|-|TRBV7-9|-
TGTGCCAGCTCAGCTACGGGTGAAAACACCATATATTTT
CASSATGENTIYF
>TRBJ1-2|few|TRBV19|-
TGTGCCAGTAGTATTCGGGCGGAACACGGGGATGGCTACACCTTC
CASSIRAEHGDGYTF
>TRBJ1-5|-|TRBV7-2|-
TGTGCCAGCAGCTTAGTGCCGCAGGGGAATCAGCCCCAGCATTTT
CASSLVPQGNQPQHF
>TRBJ1-5|-|TRBV19|-
TGTGCCAGTAGTACCCAGGGAAAAGGGCCTAATCAGCCCCAGCATTTT
CASSTQGKGPNQPQHF
>TRBJ2-3|-|TRBV5-1|-
TGCGCCAGCAGCTTAGGGACAAGGGTCACAGATACGCAGTATTTT
CASSLGTRVTDTQYF
>TRBJ1-5|few|TRBV7-8|-
TGTGCCAGCAGCCTGCGGGACGGACCAAATCAGCCCCAGCATTTT
CASSLRDGPNQPQHF
>TRBJ2-5|-|TRBV6-5|-
TGTGCCAGCAGTCGTAGCGGCGAGACCCAGTACTTC
CASSRSGETQYF
>TRBJ1-3|-|TRBV6-6|-
TGTGCCAGCAGTAACCAGGACAGAAGAAACACCATATATTTT
CASSNQDRRNTIYF
>TRBJ1-3|-|TRBV10-3|TRBD1
TGTGCCACCAAGGGGACAGGGGCTGGAAACACCATATATTTT
CATKGTGAGNTIYF
>TRBJ2-4|-|TRBV5-4|-
TGTGCCAGCAGCGCCGGACATTTCAAAAACATTCAGTACTTC
CASSAGHFKNIQYF
>TRBJ2-3|-|TRBV27|TRBD2
TGTGCCAGCAAGGAGTACACGGGAGGGGGAGATACGCAGTATTTT
CASKEYTGGGDTQYF
>TRBJ1-3|few|TRBV7-9|-
TGTGCCAGCAGCTCCAGGGTCTCAGGAAACACCATATATTTT
CASSSRVSGNTIYF
>TRBJ1-2|-|TRBV19|-
TGTGCCAGTAGTAAAGGGATTCTCAGGGGAAACTATGGCTACACCTTC
CASSKGILRGNYGYTF
>TRBJ1-2|few|TRBV12-3/TRBV12-4|-
TGTGCCAGCAGTTTACAGGGGTATGGCTACACCTTC
CASSLQGYGYTF
>TRBJ2-4|-|TRBV10-3|TRBD1
TGTGCCATCAGTGAGCGTATCGGACAGGCTCTAGCCAAAAACATTCAGTACTTC
CAISERIGQALAKNIQYF
>TRBJ1-4|-|TRBV7-8|TRBD1
TGTGCCAGCAGCCCCTGGGACAGGGGGAATGAAAAACTGTTTTTT
CASSPWDRGNEKLFF
>TRBJ2-2|-|TRBV7-3|TRBD2
TGTGCCAGCAGCTTAAGCGGGAGTACCGGGGAGCTGTTTTTT
CASSLSGSTGELFF
>TRBJ1-1|few|TRBV27|-
TGTGCCAGCAGGGGGCAGACAGCGAACACTGAAGCTTTCTTT
CASRGQTANTEAFF
>TRBJ1-5|-|TRBV23-1|-
TGCGCCAGCTCTACCGGGGGGCGCAATCAGCCCCAGCATTTT
CASSTGGRNQPQHF
>TRBJ1-2|-|TRBV19|TRBD1
TGTGCCAGTACCACTAACAGGGGGGTTAACTATGGCTACACCTTC
CASTTNRGVNYGYTF
>TRBJ1-2|-|TRBV5-1|-
TGCGCCAGCAGCCCCGGCGGAAACTATGGCTACACCTTC
CASSPGGNYGYTF
>TRBJ2-2|-|TRBV9|-
TGTGCCAGCAGCCTTCGTCCTGGCGGGACCCACGGGGAGCTGTTTTTT
CASSLRPGGTHGELFF
>TRBJ2-1|-|TRBV7-9|-
TGTGCCAGCAGCCCGAAGAGAAGGAGCAATGAGCAGTTCTTC
CASSPKRRSNEQFF
>TRBJ2-3|once|TRBV5-1|TRBD2
TGCGCCAGCAGCACAGAACTAGCGGGAGGCCCTACGCAGTATTTT
CASSTELAGGPTQYF
>TRBJ2-1|-|TRBV5-1|TRBD2
TGCGCCAGCAAACTAGCGGGAGGGTCCAATGAGCAGTTCTTC
CASKLAGGSNEQFF